The present entry profiles one TCR beta chain with its context. The target antigen is unknown. This entry comes from a study of Ad26.COV2.S vaccination and SARS-CoV-2 variants. Study findings and constraints: Reports say spike-specific CD8+ and CD4+ T cell responses covered substantial breadth after vaccination. TCR breadth and depth estimates may have understated total T cell responses.

Treatment meaning: about 20 received Ad26.COV2.S at low or high dose, single or two shots; several received placebo; per-sample allocation not given. Samples came from day 63 after the first vaccine or placebo injection. This adult donor, from Boston, was 18-55 years old. The germline V gene encodes CDR1 MNHGY and CDR2 SAAAGT. This CDR3 contains 18 residues. The V gene end was trimmed by 7 bases and the J gene end by 0 bases; junction bases not matched to a gene: 11. Profiled with immunoSEQ multiplex PCR; TCRdb holds only in-frame clones, not every one. The repertoire consists of about 410,000 clones, with more than 85% occurring once and the leading ten covering roughly 3.5%.

This chain links TRBV6-8 with TRBJ1-6, with TRBD1 matching 8 bases. Sequencing was performed on peripheral blood, taken in a trial of Ad26.COV2.S vaccine versus placebo. This sequence was found in a person aged 18 to 65 who received the Ad26.COV2.S COVID-19 vaccine or a placebo. The CDR3 DNA follows: TGTGCCAGCATTCATCACAGACAGGGGAGCTCCTATAATTCACCCCTCCACTTT. This sequence encodes CASIHHRQGSSYNSPLHF.